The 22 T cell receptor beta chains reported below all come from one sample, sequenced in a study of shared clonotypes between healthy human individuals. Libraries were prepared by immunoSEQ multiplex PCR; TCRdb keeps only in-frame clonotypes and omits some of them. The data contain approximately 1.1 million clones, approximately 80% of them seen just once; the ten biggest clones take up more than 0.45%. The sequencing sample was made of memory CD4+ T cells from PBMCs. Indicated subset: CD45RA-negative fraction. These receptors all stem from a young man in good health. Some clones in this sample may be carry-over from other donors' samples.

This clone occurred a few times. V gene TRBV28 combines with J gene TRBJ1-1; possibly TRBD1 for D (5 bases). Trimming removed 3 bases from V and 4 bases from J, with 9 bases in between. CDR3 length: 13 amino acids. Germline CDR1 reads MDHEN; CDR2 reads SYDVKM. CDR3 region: CASSLAGGTEAFF. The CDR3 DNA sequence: TGTGCCAGCAGTTTGGCCGGGGGCACTGAAGCTTTCTTT. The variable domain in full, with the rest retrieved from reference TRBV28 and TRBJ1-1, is DVKVTQSSRYLVKRTGEKVFLECVQDMDHENMFWYRQDPGLGLRLIYFSYDVKMKEKGDIPEGYSVSREKKERFSLILESASTNQTSMYLCASSLAGGTEAFFGQGTRLTVV.

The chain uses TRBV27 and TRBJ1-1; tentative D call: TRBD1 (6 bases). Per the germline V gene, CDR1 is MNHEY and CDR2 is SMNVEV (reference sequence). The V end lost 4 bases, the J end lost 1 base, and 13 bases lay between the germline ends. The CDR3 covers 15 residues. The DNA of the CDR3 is TGTGCCAGCAGTTCAACCTCGACAGGGAACACTGAAGCTTTCTTT. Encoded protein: CASSSTSTGNTEAFF.

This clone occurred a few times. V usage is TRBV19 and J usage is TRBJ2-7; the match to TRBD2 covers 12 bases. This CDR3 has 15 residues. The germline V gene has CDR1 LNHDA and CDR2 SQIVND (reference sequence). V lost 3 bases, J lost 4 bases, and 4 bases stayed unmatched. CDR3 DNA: TGTGCCAGTAGTATCTCCGGACTAGCGGGGTACGAGCAGTACTTC. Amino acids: CASSISGLAGYEQYF.

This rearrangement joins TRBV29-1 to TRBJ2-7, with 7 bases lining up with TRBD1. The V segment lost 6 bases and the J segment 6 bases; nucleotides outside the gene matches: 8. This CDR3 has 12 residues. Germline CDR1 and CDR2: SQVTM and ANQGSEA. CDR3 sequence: CSVQGTACEQYF. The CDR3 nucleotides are TGCAGCGTCCAAGGGACAGCTTGCGAGCAGTACTTC.

As DNA, the CDR3 is TGCGCCAGCAGCCGCCTGGGGGGCGAGGCAGATACGCAGTATTTT. Its protein product is CASSRLGGEADTQYF. This chain connects TRBV5-1 to TRBJ2-3; either TRBD1 or TRBD2 may fit D (6 bases each). There are 15 residues in the CDR3. Per germline, CDR1 SGHRS and CDR2 YFSETQ. Trimming removed 4 bases at V and 4 bases at J, with 16 bases between.

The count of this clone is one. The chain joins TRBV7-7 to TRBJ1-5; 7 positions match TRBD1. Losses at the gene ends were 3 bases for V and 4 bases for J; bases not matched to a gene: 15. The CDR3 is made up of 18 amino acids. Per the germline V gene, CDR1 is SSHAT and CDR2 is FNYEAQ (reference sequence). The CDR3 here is CASSFSLPRGGLNQPQHF. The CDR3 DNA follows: TGTGCCAGCAGCTTTTCTCTGCCCCGAGGGGGCCTGAATCAGCCCCAGCATTTT.

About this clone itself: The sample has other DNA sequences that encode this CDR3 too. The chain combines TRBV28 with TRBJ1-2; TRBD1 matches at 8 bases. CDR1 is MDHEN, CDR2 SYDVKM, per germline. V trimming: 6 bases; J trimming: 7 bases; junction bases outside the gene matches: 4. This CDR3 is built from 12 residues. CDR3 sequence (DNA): TGTGCCAGCAGGAGACAGGGGCCTGGCTACACCTTC. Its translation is CASRRQGPGYTF.

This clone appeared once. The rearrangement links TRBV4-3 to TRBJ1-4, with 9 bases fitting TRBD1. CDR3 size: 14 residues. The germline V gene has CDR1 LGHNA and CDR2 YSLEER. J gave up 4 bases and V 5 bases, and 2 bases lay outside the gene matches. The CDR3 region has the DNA TGCGCCAGCAGCGGGACAGGGCTTAATGAAAAACTGTTTTTT. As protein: CASSGTGLNEKLFF.

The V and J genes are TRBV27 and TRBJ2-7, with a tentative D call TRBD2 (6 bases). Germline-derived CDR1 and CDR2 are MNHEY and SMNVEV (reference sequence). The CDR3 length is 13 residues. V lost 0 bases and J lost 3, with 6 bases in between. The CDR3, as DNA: TGTGCCAGCAGTTTATCGCGGGGCTACGAGCAGTACTTC. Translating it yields CASSLSRGYEQYF.

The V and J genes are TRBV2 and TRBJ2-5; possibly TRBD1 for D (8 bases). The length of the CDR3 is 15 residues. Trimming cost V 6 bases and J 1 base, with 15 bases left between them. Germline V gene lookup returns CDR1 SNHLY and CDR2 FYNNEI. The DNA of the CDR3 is TGTGCCAGCAGGAACAGGGGGGGAACCCAAGAGACCCAGTACTTC. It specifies CASRNRGGTQETQYF.

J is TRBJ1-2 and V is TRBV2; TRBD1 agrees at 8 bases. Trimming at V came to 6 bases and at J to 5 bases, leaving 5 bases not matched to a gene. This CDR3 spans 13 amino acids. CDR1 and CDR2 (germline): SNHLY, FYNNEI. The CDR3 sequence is CASSRTGRYGYTF. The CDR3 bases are TGTGCCAGCAGCCGGACAGGGCGGTATGGCTACACCTTC.

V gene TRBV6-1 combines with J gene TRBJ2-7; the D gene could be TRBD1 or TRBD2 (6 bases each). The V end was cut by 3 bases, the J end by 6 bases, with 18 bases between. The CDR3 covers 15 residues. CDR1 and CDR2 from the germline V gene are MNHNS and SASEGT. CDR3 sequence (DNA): TGTGCCAGCAGTGAGGGGGGCGGGATAATAGGCGAGCAGTACTTC. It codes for CASSEGGGIIGEQYF.

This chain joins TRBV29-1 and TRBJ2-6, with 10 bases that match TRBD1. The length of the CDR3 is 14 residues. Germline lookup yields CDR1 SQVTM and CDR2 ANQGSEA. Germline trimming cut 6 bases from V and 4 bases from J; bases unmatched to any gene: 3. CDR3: CSVTGGSGANVLTF. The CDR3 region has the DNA TGCAGCGTGACAGGGGGCTCCGGGGCCAACGTCCTGACTTTC.

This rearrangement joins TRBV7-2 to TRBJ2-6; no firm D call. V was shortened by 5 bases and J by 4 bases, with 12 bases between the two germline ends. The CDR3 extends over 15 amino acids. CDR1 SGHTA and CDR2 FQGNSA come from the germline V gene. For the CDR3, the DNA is TGTGCCAGCAGCAAGTCATCCCGCGGGGCCAACGTCCTGACTTTC. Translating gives CASSKSSRGANVLTF.

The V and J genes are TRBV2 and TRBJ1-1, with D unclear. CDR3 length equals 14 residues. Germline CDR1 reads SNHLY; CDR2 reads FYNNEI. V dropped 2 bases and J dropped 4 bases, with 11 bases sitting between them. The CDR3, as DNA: TGTGCCAGCAGTGAACCTCGTTCCGGCACTGAAGCTTTCTTT. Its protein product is CASSEPRSGTEAFF.

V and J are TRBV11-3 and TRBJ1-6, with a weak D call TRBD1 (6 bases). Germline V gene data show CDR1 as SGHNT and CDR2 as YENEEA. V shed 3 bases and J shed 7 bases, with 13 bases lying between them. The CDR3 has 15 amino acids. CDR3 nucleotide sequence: TGTGCCAGCAGCTTCGCACAGGGATTGAATTCACCCCTCCACTTT. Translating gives CASSFAQGLNSPLHF.

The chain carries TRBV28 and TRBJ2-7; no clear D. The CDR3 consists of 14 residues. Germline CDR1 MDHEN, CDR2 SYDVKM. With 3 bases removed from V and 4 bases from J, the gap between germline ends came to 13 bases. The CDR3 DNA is TGTGCCAGCAGTTTTCATGCAGGCGGTTACGAGCAGTACTTC. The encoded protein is CASSFHAGGYEQYF.

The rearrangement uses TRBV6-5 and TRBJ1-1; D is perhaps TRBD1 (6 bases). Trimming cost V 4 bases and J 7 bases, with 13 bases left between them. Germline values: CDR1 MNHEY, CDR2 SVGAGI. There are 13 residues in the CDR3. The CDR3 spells CASSSPTGVEAFF. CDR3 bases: TGTGCCAGCAGTTCCCCGACAGGAGTTGAAGCTTTCTTT.

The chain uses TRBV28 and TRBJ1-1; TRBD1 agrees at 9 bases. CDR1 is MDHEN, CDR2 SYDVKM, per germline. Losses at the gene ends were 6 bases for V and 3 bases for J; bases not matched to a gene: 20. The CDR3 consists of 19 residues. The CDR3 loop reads CASSPIIGTGPFGDTEAFF. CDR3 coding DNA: TGTGCCAGCAGCCCAATCATCGGGACAGGGCCGTTTGGGGACACTGAAGCTTTCTTT.

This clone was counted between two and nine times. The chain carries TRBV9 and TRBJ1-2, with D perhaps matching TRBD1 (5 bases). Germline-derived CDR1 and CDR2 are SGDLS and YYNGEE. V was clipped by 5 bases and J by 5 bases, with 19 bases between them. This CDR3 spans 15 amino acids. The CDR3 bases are TGTGCCAGCAGTGGCACGGGGGGGAAGGGGTATGGCTACACCTTC. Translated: CASSGTGGKGYGYTF.

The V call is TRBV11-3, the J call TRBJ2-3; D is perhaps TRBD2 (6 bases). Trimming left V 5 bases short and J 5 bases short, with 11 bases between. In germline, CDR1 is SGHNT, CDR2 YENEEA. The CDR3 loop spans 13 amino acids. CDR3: CASSRRGGDTQYF. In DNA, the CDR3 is TGTGCCAGCAGCCGAAGGGGAGGAGATACGCAGTATTTT.

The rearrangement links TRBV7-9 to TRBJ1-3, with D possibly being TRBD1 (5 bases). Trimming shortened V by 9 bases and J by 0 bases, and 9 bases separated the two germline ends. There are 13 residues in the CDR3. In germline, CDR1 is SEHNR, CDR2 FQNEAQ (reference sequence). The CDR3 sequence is CARGDLSGNTIYF. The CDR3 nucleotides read TGTGCCAGGGGGGACCTCTCTGGAAACACCATATATTTT.